Shown below are 24 T cell receptor beta chains from a single sample sequenced in a study of shared clonotypes between healthy human individuals. CD45RO-negative, CCR7-selected cells formed the naive CD8 fraction, which excluded terminally differentiated effector memory CD45RA+ cells. This table comes from immunoSEQ multiplex PCR, and its TCRdb copy is limited to in-frame clones, with some not included. The sample records a few million clones, over 85% being singletons. Sequencing was performed on naive CD8+ T cells from PBMCs. Receptor source: a man between 18 and 29 years old in good health. Some clones in this sample may be carry-over from other donors' samples.

The chain joins TRBV7-3 to TRBJ2-1, with 9 bases aligning to TRBD2. Per germline, CDR1 SGHTA and CDR2 FQGTGA. V lost 0 bases to trimming and J lost 0 bases; unmatched junction nucleotides: 12. The CDR3 has 20 amino acids. The CDR3 spells CASSLTVLLAGASSYNEQFF. CDR3 coding DNA: TGTGCCAGCAGCTTAACGGTCTTGTTAGCGGGGGCTAGCTCCTACAATGAGCAGTTCTTC.

The CDR3 loop is CASGTGAGELFF. CDR3 sequence (DNA): TGTGCCAGCGGTACTGGGGCCGGGGAGCTGTTTTTT. This chain connects TRBV27 to TRBJ2-2; no definite D call. The CDR3 totals 12 residues. CDR1 is MNHEY, CDR2 SMNVEV, per germline (reference sequence). V was pared by 8 bases and J by 6 bases, with 10 bases between.

Concerning this clone: This CDR3 is also generated by other DNA sequences in the sample. Written as DNA, the CDR3 is TGTGCCAGTAGTAGGGGCTCCTACAATGAGCAGTTCTTC. Translation: CASSRGSYNEQFF. The genes are TRBV19 and TRBJ2-1; D gene ambiguous. The CDR3 totals 13 residues. CDR1 is LNHDA and CDR2 is SQIVND in the germline V gene (reference sequence). Between the trimmed V and J ends, which lost 4 bases and 0 bases, there was a span of 4 bases.

The chain carries TRBV28 and TRBJ2-7; 10 bases line up with TRBD2. The V gene's germline CDR1 is MDHEN and CDR2 SYDVKM. V was pared by 7 bases and J by 3 bases, with 6 bases of the junction left unmatched. There are 14 residues in the CDR3. CDR3 DNA sequence: TGTGCCAGCACCGAGACTAGCGGGCTCTACGAGCAGTACTTC. Encoded protein: CASTETSGLYEQYF.

The rearrangement joins TRBV27 to TRBJ1-5; D unresolved. Trimming removed 1 base at V and 3 bases at J, with 13 bases between. CDR1 and CDR2 (germline): MNHEY, SMNVEV (reference sequence). This CDR3 is 16 amino acids long. CDR3: CASSLLGTDLNQPQHF. The CDR3 bases are TGTGCCAGCAGTTTATTGGGAACGGATCTCAATCAGCCCCAGCATTTT.

This rearrangement joins TRBV9 to TRBJ2-5, with 7 bases fitting TRBD1. V dropped 3 bases and J dropped 6; count of bases not matched to a gene: 5. This CDR3 contains 13 residues. Germline V CDR1 and CDR2: SGDLS, YYNGEE. CDR3 DNA sequence: TGTGCCAGCAGCGCCCCGACAGGGCAGACCCAGTACTTC. Translated: CASSAPTGQTQYF.

V usage is TRBV28 and J usage is TRBJ2-1; 7 nucleotides line up with TRBD1. CDR1 is MDHEN, CDR2 SYDVKM, per germline. J gave up 12 bases and V 6 bases, and 17 bases lay outside the gene matches. CDR3 size: 15 residues. CDR3 region: CASSSRDRDPLGQFF. CDR3 sequence (DNA): TGTGCCAGCAGCAGCCGGGACAGAGATCCTTTAGGGCAGTTCTTC.

The V gene is TRBV9, the J gene TRBJ2-1; 9 bases are a match to TRBD2. Per germline, CDR1 SGDLS and CDR2 YYNGEE. The CDR3 has 19 amino acids. Unmatched junction bases numbered 16, after V lost 0 bases and J lost 6 bases. The CDR3 loop reads CASSVVSGIAGAPFNEQFF. DNA for the CDR3: TGTGCCAGCAGCGTAGTGTCGGGGATAGCGGGAGCTCCGTTCAATGAGCAGTTCTTC.

The chain joins TRBV19 to TRBJ2-1, with D possibly TRBD2 on 5 matching bases. There are 15 residues in the CDR3. Trimming left V 5 bases short and J 0 bases short, with 11 bases between. Germline loops: CDR1 LNHDA, CDR2 SQIVND (reference sequence). In DNA form, the CDR3 reads TGTGCCAGTAGTCAAGGACTTAACTCCTACAATGAGCAGTTCTTC. Its translation: CASSQGLNSYNEQFF.

The V call is TRBV28, the J call TRBJ2-1; 10 bases are a match to TRBD1. The CDR3 is made up of 14 amino acids. V lost 4 bases to trimming and J lost 6 bases; unmatched junction nucleotides: 3. The germline gives CDR1 MDHEN, CDR2 SYDVKM. This CDR3 reads CASSWDRGFNEQFF. The CDR3 DNA is TGTGCCAGCAGTTGGGACAGGGGCTTCAATGAGCAGTTCTTC.

The gene calls are TRBV4-2 and TRBJ2-7; D remains ambiguous. V shed 0 bases and J shed 2 bases, with 14 bases lying between them. Germline V lookup: CDR1 LGHNA, CDR2 YNFKEQ. The CDR3 consists of 16 residues. CDR3 nucleotide sequence: TGTGCCAGCAGCCAAGATGCCCAGCTCCTCACCTACGAGCAGTACTTC. The encoded protein is CASSQDAQLLTYEQYF.

The chain is built from TRBV15 and TRBJ2-7, with a tentative D call TRBD1 (6 bases). CDR1 and CDR2 from the germline V gene are LNHNV and YYDKDF (reference sequence). The CDR3 covers 14 residues. The V gene lost 0 bases and the J gene lost 7 bases, with 13 bases spanning the gap. This CDR3 reads CATSRDRGVREQYF. CDR3 bases: TGTGCCACCAGCAGAGACAGGGGAGTGAGGGAGCAGTACTTC.

The V and J genes are TRBV2 and TRBJ1-1; the D is unclear. This CDR3 has 13 amino acids. Trimming shortened V by 7 bases and J by 1 base, and 10 bases separated the two germline ends. In germline, CDR1 is SNHLY, CDR2 FYNNEI. The CDR3 nucleotides are TGTGCCAGCACCGACACCTGGAACACTGAAGCTTTCTTT. The encoded protein is CASTDTWNTEAFF.

The V and J genes are TRBV9 and TRBJ2-3; D uncertain. The CDR3 consists of 16 residues. Trimming removed 0 bases at V and 6 bases at J, with 17 bases between. Germline V gene data show CDR1 as SGDLS and CDR2 as YYNGEE. The CDR3: CASSVAFGQSLDTQYF. DNA of the CDR3: TGTGCCAGCAGCGTAGCTTTCGGGCAGTCCCTTGATACGCAGTATTTT.

This clone was observed a few times. The chain joins TRBV16 to TRBJ2-2; 10 bases are shared with TRBD1. This CDR3 comprises 15 residues. With V trimmed by 6 bases and J by 1 base, 2 bases remained unmatched. Germline CDR1 KGHSY, CDR2 FQNENV. Written as DNA, the CDR3 is TGTGCCAGCAGACGGGACAGGGGGAACACCGGGGAGCTGTTTTTT. This gives the protein CASRRDRGNTGELFF.

The chain combines TRBV11-3 with TRBJ2-7; D call uncertain. V was trimmed by 1 base and J by 4 bases, leaving 20 bases between them. Germline CDR1 SGHNT, CDR2 YENEEA. The CDR3 has 17 residues. The CDR3 here is CASSLVRWAPSGYEQYF. CDR3 DNA: TGTGCCAGCAGCTTAGTAAGGTGGGCCCCTTCGGGTTACGAGCAGTACTTC.

The chain has TRBV27 and TRBJ2-7, with D possibly TRBD1 on 6 matching bases. CDR1 and CDR2 (germline): MNHEY, SMNVEV (reference sequence). Trimming left V 3 bases short and J 4 bases short, with 19 bases between. CDR3 length: 16 amino acids. CDR3 DNA sequence: TGTGCCAGCAGTTTCTCCCTGGGGGCCCAATGGTACGAGCAGTACTTC. This gives the protein CASSFSLGAQWYEQYF.

The chain's CDR3 is CASSLSPTPNYGYTF. The CDR3 DNA sequence: TGCGCCAGCAGCCTATCCCCGACTCCTAACTATGGCTACACCTTC. The chain has TRBV4-1 and TRBJ1-2; D is unresolved. Trimming took off 4 bases at V and 0 bases at J, with 12 bases between the two ends. The CDR3 has 15 residues. Per the germline V gene, CDR1 is MGHRA and CDR2 is YSYEKL.

Only a few counts were recorded for this clone. The gene calls are TRBV4-3 and TRBJ1-3; D is unresolved. Germline V lookup: CDR1 LGHNA, CDR2 YSLEER. Trimming stripped 4 bases from V and 0 bases from J, with 10 bases between. The CDR3 totals 15 residues. The CDR3 loop reads CASSPDRASGNTIYF. CDR3 nucleotides: TGCGCCAGCAGCCCCGACCGGGCCTCTGGAAACACCATATATTTT.

This clone has a single count. The rearrangement joins TRBV2 to TRBJ2-7; D is possibly TRBD1 or TRBD2 (5 bases each). The CDR3 totals 16 residues. Germline assignment: CDR1 SNHLY and CDR2 FYNNEI. The germline V and J ends were trimmed by 2 bases and 0 bases, with 14 bases remaining between them. The CDR3 here is CASSEPGTILSYEQYF. For the CDR3, the DNA is TGTGCCAGCAGTGAACCGGGGACCATCCTCTCCTACGAGCAGTACTTC.

V and J are TRBV4-1 and TRBJ2-7; 12 positions match TRBD1. The CDR3 has 15 amino acids. Germline-derived CDR1 and CDR2 are MGHRA and YSYEKL. V was pared by 4 bases and J by 5 bases, with 6 bases of the junction left unmatched. Here the CDR3 reads CASSPGTGGEDEQYF. The CDR3 DNA follows: TGCGCCAGCAGCCCGGGGACAGGGGGCGAAGACGAGCAGTACTTC.

This chain uses TRBV2 with TRBJ2-5; no clear D. V lost 4 bases and J lost 7, with 25 bases in between. The germline V gene encodes CDR1 SNHLY and CDR2 FYNNEI. The CDR3 is 17 residues long. The CDR3 protein is CASSAWAEAPGRATQYF. The CDR3 nucleotides are TGTGCCAGCAGTGCTTGGGCCGAAGCTCCTGGCCGGGCGACCCAGTACTTC.

CDR3 bases: TGTGCCAGCAGTCCAGCGGGAGGGTTTAACTACGAGCAGTACTTC. Amino acids: CASSPAGGFNYEQYF. V is TRBV14 and J is TRBJ2-7; 10 bases map to TRBD2. Germline assignment: CDR1 SGHDN and CDR2 FVKESK. This CDR3 comprises 15 residues. V shed 6 bases, J shed 3 bases, and the junction held 8 bases outside the gene matches.

This chain connects TRBV11-2 to TRBJ2-7, with D possibly TRBD1 on 6 matching bases. V was cut by 1 base and J by 5 bases, with 15 bases left in between. The CDR3 is 15 residues long. Looked up from germline, CDR1 is SGHAT and CDR2 is FQNNGV. The CDR3 loop reads CASSLGGGTADEQYF. The DNA of the CDR3 is TGTGCCAGCAGCTTAGGAGGGGGAACCGCCGACGAGCAGTACTTC.